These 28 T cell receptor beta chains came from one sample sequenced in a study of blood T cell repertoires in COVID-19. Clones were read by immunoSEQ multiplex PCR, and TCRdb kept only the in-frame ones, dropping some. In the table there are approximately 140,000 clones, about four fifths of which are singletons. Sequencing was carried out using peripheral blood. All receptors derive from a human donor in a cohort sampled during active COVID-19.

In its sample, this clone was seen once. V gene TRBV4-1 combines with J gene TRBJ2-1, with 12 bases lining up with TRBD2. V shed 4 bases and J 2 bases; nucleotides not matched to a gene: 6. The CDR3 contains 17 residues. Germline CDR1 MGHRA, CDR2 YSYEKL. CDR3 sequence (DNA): TGCGCCAGCAGCCCGGGACTAGCGGGCCCGACCTACAATGAGCAGTTCTTC. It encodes CASSPGLAGPTYNEQFF.

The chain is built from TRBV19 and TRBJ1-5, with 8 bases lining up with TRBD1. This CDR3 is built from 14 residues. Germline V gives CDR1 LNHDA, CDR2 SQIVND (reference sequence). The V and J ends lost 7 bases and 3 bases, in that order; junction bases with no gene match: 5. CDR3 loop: CASMQGANNQPQHF. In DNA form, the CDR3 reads TGTGCCAGTATGCAGGGGGCGAACAATCAGCCCCAGCATTTT.

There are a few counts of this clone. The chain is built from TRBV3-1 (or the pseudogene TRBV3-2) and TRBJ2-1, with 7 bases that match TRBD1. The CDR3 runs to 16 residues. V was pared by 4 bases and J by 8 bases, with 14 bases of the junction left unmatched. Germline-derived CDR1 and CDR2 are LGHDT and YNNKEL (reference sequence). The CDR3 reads CASSPNDRVGGDEQFF. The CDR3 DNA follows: TGTGCCAGCAGCCCCAACGACAGGGTAGGGGGAGATGAGCAGTTCTTC.

CDR3 bases: TGTGCCAGCAGCTTAGCTGGCCTGGGAGGTGGCTACACCTTC. This sequence encodes CASSLAGLGGGYTF. The rearrangement uses TRBV7-2 and TRBJ1-2, with D unresolved. This CDR3 contains 14 residues. Germline loops: CDR1 SGHTA, CDR2 FQGNSA. Trimming pared 0 bases from V and 7 bases from J, leaving 12 bases between.

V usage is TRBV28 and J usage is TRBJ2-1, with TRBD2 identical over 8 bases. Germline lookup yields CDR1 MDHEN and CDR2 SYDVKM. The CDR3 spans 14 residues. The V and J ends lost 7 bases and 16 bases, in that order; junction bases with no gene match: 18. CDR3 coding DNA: TGTGCCAGCAAAGGGGTCCGGACTAGCAACCGCCCCTTCTTC. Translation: CASKGVRTSNRPFF.

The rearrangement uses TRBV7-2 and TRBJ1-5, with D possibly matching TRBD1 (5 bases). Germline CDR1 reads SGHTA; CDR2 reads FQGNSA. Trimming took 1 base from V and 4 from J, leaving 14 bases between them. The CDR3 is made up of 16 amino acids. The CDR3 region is CASSLEGRDSNQPQHF. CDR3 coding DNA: TGTGCCAGCAGCTTAGAAGGGAGGGACTCTAATCAGCCCCAGCATTTT.

CDR3 DNA sequence: TGTGCCAGCAGTGAAGCGCGGGTACAGGGGGCGAACACCGGGGAGCTGTTTTTT. Translation gives CASSEARVQGANTGELFF. The rearrangement uses TRBV6-1 and TRBJ2-2, with 8 positions matching TRBD1. J was trimmed by 0 bases and V by 0 bases; bases with no gene match: 6. The CDR3 has 18 amino acids. CDR1 MNHNS and CDR2 SASEGT come from the germline V gene.

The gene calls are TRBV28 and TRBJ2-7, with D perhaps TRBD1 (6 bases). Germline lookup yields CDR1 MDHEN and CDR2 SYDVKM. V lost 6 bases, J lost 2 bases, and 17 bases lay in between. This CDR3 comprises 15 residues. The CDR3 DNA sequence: TGTGCCAGCAGACGTAAGGGTGACAGGACCTACGAGCAGTACTTC. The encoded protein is CASRRKGDRTYEQYF.

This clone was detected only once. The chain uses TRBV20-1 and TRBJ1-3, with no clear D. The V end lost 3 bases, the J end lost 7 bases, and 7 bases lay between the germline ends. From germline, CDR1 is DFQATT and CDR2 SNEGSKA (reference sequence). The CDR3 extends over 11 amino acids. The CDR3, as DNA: TGCAGTGCTAGCCGCCGGAACACCATATATTTT. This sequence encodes CSASRRNTIYF.

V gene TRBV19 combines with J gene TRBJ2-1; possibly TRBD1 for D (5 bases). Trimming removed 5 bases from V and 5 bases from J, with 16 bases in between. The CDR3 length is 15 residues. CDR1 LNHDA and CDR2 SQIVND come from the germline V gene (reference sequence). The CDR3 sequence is CASSDQGRPNNEQFF. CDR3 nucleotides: TGTGCCAGTAGTGATCAGGGCCGCCCCAACAATGAGCAGTTCTTC.

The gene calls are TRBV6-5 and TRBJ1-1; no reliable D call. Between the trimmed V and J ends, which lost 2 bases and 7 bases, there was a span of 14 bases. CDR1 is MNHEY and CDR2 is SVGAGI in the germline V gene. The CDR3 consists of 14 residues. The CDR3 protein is CASSYGSGRFEAFF. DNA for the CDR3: TGTGCCAGCAGTTACGGGTCAGGCCGTTTTGAAGCTTTCTTT.

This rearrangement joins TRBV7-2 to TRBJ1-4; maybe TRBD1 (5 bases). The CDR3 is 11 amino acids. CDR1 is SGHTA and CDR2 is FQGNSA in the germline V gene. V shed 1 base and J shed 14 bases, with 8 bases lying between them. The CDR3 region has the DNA TGTGCCAGCAGCTTAGGCAGGGTGCTGTTTTTT. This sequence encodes CASSLGRVLFF.

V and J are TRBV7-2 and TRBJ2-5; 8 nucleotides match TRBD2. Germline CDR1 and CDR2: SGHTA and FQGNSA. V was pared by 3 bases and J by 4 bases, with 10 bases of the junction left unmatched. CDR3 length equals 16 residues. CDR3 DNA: TGTGCCAGCAGCTTCGCCCGGGGACTAGTCGGAGAGACCCAGTACTTC. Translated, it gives CASSFARGLVGETQYF.

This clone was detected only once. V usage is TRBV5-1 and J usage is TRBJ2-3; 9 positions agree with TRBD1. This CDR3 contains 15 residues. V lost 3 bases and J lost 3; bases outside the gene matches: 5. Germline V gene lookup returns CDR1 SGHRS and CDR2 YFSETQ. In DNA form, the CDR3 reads TGCGCCAGCAGCTGGGGGACAGGGCGGACAGATACGCAGTATTTT. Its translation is CASSWGTGRTDTQYF.

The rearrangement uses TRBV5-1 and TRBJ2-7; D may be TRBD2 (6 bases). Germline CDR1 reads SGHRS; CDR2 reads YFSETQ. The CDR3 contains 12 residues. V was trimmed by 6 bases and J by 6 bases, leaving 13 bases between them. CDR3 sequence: CASTAGLREQYF. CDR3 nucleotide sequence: TGCGCCAGCACCGCGGGGTTGCGCGAGCAGTACTTC.

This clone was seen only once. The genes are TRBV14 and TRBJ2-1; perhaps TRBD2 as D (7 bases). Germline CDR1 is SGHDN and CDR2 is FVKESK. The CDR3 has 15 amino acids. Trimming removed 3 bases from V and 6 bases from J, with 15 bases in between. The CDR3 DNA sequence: TGTGCCAGCAGCCACAGGGGAGGGGTGCGCAATGAGCAGTTCTTC. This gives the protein CASSHRGGVRNEQFF.

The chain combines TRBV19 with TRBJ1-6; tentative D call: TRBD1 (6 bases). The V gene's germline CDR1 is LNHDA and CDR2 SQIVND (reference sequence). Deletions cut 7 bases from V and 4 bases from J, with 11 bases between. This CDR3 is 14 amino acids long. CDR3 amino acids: CASKEDRYNSPLHF. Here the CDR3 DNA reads TGTGCCAGTAAAGAGGACAGATATAATTCACCCCTCCACTTT.

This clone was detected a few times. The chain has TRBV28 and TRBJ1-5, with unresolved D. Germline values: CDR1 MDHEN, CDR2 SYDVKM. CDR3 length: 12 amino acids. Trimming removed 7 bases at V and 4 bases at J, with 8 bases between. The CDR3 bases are TGTGCCAGCATTAGTCGAAATCAGCCCCAGCATTTT. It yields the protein CASISRNQPQHF.

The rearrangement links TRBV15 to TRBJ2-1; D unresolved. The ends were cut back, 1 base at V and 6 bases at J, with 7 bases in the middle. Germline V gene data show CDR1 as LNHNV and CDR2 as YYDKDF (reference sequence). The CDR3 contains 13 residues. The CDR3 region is CATSRGASNEQFF. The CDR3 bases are TGTGCCACCAGCAGAGGAGCGAGCAATGAGCAGTTCTTC. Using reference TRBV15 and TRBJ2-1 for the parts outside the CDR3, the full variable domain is DAMVIQNPRYQVTQFGKPVTLSCSQTLNHNVMYWYQQKSSQAPKLLFHYYDKDFNNEADTPDNFQSRRPNTSFCFLDIRSPGLGDTAMYLCATSRGASNEQFFGPGTRLTVL.

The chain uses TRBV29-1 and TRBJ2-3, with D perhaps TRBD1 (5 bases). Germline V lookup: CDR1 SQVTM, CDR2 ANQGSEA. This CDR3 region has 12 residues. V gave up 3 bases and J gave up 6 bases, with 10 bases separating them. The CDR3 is CSVDDGADTQYF. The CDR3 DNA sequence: TGCAGCGTTGACGATGGGGCGGATACGCAGTATTTT.

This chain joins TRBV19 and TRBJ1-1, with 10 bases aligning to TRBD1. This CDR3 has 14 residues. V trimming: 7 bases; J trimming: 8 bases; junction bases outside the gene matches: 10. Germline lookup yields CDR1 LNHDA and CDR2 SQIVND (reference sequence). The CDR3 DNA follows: TGTGCCAGTAAGGGACAGGGGCAGGGACGAGAAGCTTTCTTT. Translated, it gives CASKGQGQGREAFF.

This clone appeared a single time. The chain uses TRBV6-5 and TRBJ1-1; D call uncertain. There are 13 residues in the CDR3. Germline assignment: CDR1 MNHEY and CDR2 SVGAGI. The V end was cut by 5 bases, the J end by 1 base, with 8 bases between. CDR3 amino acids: CASSPQKNTEAFF. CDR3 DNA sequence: TGTGCCAGCAGTCCACAGAAGAACACTGAAGCTTTCTTT.

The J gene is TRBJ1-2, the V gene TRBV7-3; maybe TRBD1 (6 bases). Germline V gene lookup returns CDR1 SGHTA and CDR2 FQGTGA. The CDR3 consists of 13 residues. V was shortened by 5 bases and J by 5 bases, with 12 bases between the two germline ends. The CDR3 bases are TGTGCCAGCAGCCCCGGACAGCCATATGGCTACACCTTC. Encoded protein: CASSPGQPYGYTF.

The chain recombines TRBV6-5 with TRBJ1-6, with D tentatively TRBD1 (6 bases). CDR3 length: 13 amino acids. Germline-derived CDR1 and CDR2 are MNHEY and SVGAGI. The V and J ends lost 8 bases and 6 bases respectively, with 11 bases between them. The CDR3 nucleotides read TGTGCCAGCCTTGGACAGTTTAATTCACCCCTCCACTTT. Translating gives CASLGQFNSPLHF.

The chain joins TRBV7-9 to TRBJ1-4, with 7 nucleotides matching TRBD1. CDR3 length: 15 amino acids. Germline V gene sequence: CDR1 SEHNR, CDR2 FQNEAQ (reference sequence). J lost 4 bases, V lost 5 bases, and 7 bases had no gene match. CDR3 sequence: CASSPRTGGNEKLFF. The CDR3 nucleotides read TGTGCCAGCAGCCCGCGGACAGGTGGTAATGAAAAACTGTTTTTT.

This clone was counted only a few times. In DNA form, the CDR3 reads TGTGCCAGCAGCTCAAGACTGGATCAGCCCCAGCATTTT. Its protein is CASSSRLDQPQHF. The chain joins TRBV7-3 to TRBJ1-5; D gene ambiguous. The CDR3 is 13 residues long. Germline V lookup: CDR1 SGHTA, CDR2 FQGTGA. Trimming pared 4 bases from V and 5 bases from J, leaving 9 bases between.

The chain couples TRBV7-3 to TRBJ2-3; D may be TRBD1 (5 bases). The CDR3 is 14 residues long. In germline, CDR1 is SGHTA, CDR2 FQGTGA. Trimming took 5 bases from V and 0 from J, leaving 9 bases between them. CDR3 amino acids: CASSLRQSTDTQYF. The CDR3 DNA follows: TGTGCCAGCAGCCTACGACAGAGCACAGATACGCAGTATTTT.

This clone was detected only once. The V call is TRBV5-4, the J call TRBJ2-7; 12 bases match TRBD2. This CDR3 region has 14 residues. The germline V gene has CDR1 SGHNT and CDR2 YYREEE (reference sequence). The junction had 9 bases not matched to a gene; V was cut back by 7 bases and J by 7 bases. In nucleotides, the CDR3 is TGTGCCAGCGGGCGACTAGCGGGAGAGGGAGAGCAGTACTTC. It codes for CASGRLAGEGEQYF.